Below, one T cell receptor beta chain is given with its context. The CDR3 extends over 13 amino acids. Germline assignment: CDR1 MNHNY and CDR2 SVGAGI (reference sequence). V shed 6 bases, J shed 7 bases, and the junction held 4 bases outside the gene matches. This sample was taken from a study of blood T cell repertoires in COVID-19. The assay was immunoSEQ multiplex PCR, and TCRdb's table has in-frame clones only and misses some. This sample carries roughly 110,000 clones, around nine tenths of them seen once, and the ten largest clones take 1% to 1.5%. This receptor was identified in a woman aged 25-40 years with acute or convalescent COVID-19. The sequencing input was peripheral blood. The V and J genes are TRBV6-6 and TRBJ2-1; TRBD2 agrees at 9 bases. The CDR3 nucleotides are TGTGCCAGCAGCTCCAGCGGGGGGAATGAGCAGTTCTTC. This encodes CASSSSGGNEQFF.